This T cell receptor (beta chain) emerged from a study of long-term antiretroviral therapy in people with HIV. Researchers report immunoSEQ v3.0 was run at survey level. Measured with immunoSEQ multiplex PCR; TCRdb has only the in-frame clones, and not every one. The sample includes about 21,000 clones, around 78% of them seen just once. Only one count was recorded for this clone. Its specificity is unknown. Study conclusions and caveats: Spans of CDR3 length were tighter for HIV repertoires than for controls. Transplant-donor-level diversity was not reached after ART, though diversity increased. Possibly under older ART regimens, blood was drawn between about 2003 and 2018.

The V segment lost 4 bases and the J segment 1 base; nucleotides outside the gene matches: 3. CDR1 and CDR2 (germline): LGHNA, YSLEER. The CDR3 loop spans 17 amino acids. The V gene is TRBV4-3, the J gene TRBJ2-1; TRBD2 aligns across 14 bases. The receptor was isolated from a man over 45 with HIV. Here the sequenced sample was unsorted PBMCs, taken 2.2 years after starting antiretroviral therapy. Here the CDR3 DNA reads TGCGCCAGCAGCCTGGGGACTAGCGGGAGTTCCTACAATGAGCAGTTCTTC. It yields the protein CASSLGTSGSSYNEQFF.